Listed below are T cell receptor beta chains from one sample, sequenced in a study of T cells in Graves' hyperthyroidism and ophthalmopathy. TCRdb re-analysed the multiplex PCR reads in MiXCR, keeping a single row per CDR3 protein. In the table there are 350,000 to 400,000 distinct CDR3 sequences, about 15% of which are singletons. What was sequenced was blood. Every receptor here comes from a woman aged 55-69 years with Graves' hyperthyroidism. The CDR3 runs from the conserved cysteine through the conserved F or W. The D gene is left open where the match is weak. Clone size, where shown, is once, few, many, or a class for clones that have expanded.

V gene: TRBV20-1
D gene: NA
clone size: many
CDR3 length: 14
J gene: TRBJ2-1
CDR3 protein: CSAAAAVGDNEQFF
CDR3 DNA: TGCAGTGCCGCCGCCGCGGTGGGGGACAATGAGCAGTTCTTC

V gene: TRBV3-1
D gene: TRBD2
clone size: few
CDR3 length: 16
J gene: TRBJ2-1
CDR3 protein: CASSQEGLAGNNEQFF
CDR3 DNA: TGTGCCAGCAGCCAAGAAGGCCTAGCGGGGAACAATGAGCAGTTCTTC

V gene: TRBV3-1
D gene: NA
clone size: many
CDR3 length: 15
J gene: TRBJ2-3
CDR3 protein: CASSSRERVPDTQYF
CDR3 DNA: TGTGCCAGCAGCAGCCGTGAGCGGGTCCCAGATACGCAGTATTTT

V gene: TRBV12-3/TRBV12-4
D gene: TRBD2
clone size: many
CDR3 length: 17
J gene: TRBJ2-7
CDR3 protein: CASSRVAGGPGLDEQYF
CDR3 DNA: TGTGCCAGCAGCAGGGTGGCGGGAGGGCCCGGTTTAGACGAGCAGTACTTC

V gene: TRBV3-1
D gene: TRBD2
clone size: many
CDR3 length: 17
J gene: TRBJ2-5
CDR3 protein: CASSGGLARRGVETQYF
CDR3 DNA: TGTGCCAGTTCCGGGGGACTAGCGCGACGCGGCGTGGAGACCCAGTACTTC

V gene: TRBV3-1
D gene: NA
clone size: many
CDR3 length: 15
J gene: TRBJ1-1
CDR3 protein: CASSRRGGTGTEAFF
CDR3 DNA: TGTGCCAGCAGCCGACGGGGGGGCACAGGCACTGAAGCTTTCTTT

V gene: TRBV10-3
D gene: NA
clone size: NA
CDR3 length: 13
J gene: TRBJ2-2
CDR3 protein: CAISRGETGELFF
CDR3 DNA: TGTGCCATCAGTAGGGGAGAAACCGGGGAGCTGTTTTTT

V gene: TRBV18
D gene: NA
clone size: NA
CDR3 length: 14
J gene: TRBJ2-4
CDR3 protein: CASSPGVSPDIQYF
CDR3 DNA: TGTGCCAGCTCACCAGGGGTGTCCCCGGACATTCAGTACTTC

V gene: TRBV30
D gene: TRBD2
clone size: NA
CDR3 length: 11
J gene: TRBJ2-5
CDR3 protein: CACSMGGAQYF
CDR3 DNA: TGTGCCTGTAGTATGGGGGGGGCCCAGTACTTC

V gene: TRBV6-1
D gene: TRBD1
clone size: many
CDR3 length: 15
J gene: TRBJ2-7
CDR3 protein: CASRRTGTGPYEQYF
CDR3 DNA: TGTGCCAGCCGACGAACCGGGACAGGGCCTTACGAGCAGTACTTC

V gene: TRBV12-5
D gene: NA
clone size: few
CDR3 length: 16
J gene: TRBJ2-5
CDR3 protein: CASGLVLGPTQETQYF
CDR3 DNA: TGTGCTAGTGGTTTGGTACTAGGGCCTACCCAAGAGACCCAGTACTTC

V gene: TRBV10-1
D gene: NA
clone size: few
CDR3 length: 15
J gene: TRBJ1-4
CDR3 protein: CARPFGATGKEKLFF
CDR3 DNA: TGCGCCAGACCTTTCGGAGCAACAGGCAAGGAAAAACTGTTTTTT

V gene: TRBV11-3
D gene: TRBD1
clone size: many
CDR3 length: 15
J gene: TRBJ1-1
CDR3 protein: CASSPRDRVNTEAFF
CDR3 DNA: TGTGCCAGCAGCCCAAGGGACAGAGTGAACACTGAAGCTTTCTTT

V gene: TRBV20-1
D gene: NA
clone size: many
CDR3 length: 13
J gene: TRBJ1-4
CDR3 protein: CSATGEREGKLFF
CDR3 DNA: TGCAGTGCTACAGGGGAACGAGAGGGAAAACTGTTTTTT

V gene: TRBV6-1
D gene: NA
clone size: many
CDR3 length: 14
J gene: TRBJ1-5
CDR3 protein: CASSPGTVNQPQHF
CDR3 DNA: TGTGCCAGCAGTCCTGGGACGGTCAATCAGCCCCAGCATTTT